Only a few counts were recorded for the clone carrying this T cell receptor (beta chain). Antigen unknown. This sample's time point: patch test 2, 6 weeks after DPC sensitization. Sample treatment: therapeutic diphenylcyclopropenone sensitization with weekly scalp DPC. Trimming took 3 bases from V and 3 from J; bases not matched to a gene: 5. The germline CDR1 and CDR2 sequences are SNHLY and FYNNEI. The CDR3 loop spans 15 amino acids. The data are from a study of human T cells and chemical hapten exposure. Study in general: Enrolled patients were predominantly female and had alopecia areata, totalis or universalis. TCR yields per sample varied mostly from small pooled library volume differences.

TCRdb itself ran the RACE reads through MiXCR, one entry per CDR3 protein. The sample shows about 350,000 distinct CDR3 sequences, 6% to 7% of them seen only once. Study-wide findings and caveats: High-frequency TCRs, those above 1 in 1000, stayed the same after DPC sensitization.

The material was whole blood, obtained in connection with sensitization to the hapten diphenylcyclopropenone (DPC). The clonotype originates from a woman aged 18-30 years with alopecia areata. Some clones in this sample may be carry-over from other donors' samples. The chain has TRBV2 and TRBJ1-5, with 7 bases identical to TRBD1. The CDR3 here is CASSDGGQINQPQHF. In DNA form, the CDR3 reads TGTGCCAGCAGTGATGGGGGACAGATCAATCAGCCCCAGCATTTT. The variable domain in full, with the rest retrieved from reference TRBV2 and TRBJ1-5, is EPEVTQTPSHQVTQMGQEVILRCVPISNHLYFYWYRQILGQKVEFLVSFYNNEISEKSEIFDDQFSVERPDGSNFTLKIRSTKLEDSAMYFCASSDGGQINQPQHFGDGTRLSIL.